A selection of T cell receptor beta chains follows, all from one sample in a study of T cell responses to AZD1222 COVID-19 vaccine. The method was immunoSEQ multiplex PCR; TCRdb's version includes in-frame clones alone and lacks a portion of them. The sample lists around 95,000 clones, around nine tenths occurring once. The sequencing used peripheral blood, collected on day 0 of AZD1222 vaccination. Receptors were obtained from an adult in good health. Both conserved end residues are part of each CDR3. The order of the fields is J gene, clone size, D gene, V gene, CDR3 protein, CDR3 DNA. A D gene is named only where the DNA matches it firmly. Clone size appears in some rows only: once, few, many, or a class for an expanded clone.

J: TRBJ2-3; size: .; D: .; V: TRBV15; CDR3: CATSRPQSGPTDTQYF; DNA: TGTGCCACCAGCAGACCCCAGTCAGGACCCACAGATACGCAGTATTTT
J: TRBJ2-5; size: once; D: TRBD2; V: TRBV6-4; CDR3: CASSQRAGDQETQYF; DNA: TGTGCCAGCAGTCAAAGGGCGGGAGACCAAGAGACCCAGTACTTC
J: TRBJ1-2; size: .; D: .; V: TRBV3-1/TRBV3-2; CDR3: CASAGQGSYYGYTF; DNA: TGTGCCAGCGCGGGGCAGGGGTCTTACTATGGCTACACCTTC
J: TRBJ2-6; size: .; D: .; V: TRBV2; CDR3: CASTGQGTGANVLTF; DNA: TGTGCCAGCACTGGCCAGGGGACTGGGGCCAACGTCCTGACTTTC
J: TRBJ2-5; size: .; D: TRBD2; V: TRBV7-9; CDR3: CASSPVRSGKNQETQYF; DNA: TGTGCCAGCAGCCCCGTCCGTAGCGGGAAAAACCAAGAGACCCAGTACTTC
J: TRBJ2-7; size: .; D: .; V: TRBV9; CDR3: CASSPTSTGSYEQYF; DNA: TGTGCCAGCAGCCCCACCTCAACAGGGTCCTACGAGCAGTACTTC
J: TRBJ2-3; size: .; D: TRBD2; V: TRBV24-1; CDR3: CATSEWTSGGTDTQYF; DNA: TGTGCCACCAGTGAATGGACTAGCGGGGGCACAGATACGCAGTATTTT
J: TRBJ2-2; size: .; D: .; V: TRBV23-1; CDR3: CASSRKAGTKKEVDTGELFF; DNA: TGCGCCAGCAGCAGAAAGGCCGGGACCAAAAAGGAAGTAGACACCGGGGAGCTGTTTTTT
J: TRBJ1-5; size: .; D: TRBD1; V: TRBV20-1; CDR3: CSASGTVNQPQHF; DNA: TGCAGTGCTAGTGGGACAGTCAATCAGCCCCAGCATTTT
J: TRBJ2-3; size: once; D: TRBD2; V: TRBV5-4; CDR3: CASSAAGTDTQYF; DNA: TGTGCCAGCAGTGCAGCGGGGACAGATACGCAGTATTTT
J: TRBJ2-7; size: .; D: TRBD2; V: TRBV9; CDR3: CASSSSGTSGDEQYF; DNA: TGTGCCAGCAGCTCCTCCGGGACTAGCGGGGACGAGCAGTACTTC
J: TRBJ2-7; size: .; D: TRBD2; V: TRBV24-1; CDR3: CATSDPGLALYEQYF; DNA: TGTGCCACCAGTGATCCGGGACTAGCGCTCTACGAGCAGTACTTC
J: TRBJ2-1; size: .; D: TRBD1; V: TRBV18; CDR3: CASSPPGTGSNEQFF; DNA: TGTGCCAGCTCACCACCGGGGACAGGGAGTAATGAGCAGTTCTTC
J: TRBJ2-5; size: .; D: .; V: TRBV5-1; CDR3: CASSWQQETQYF; DNA: TGCGCCAGCAGCTGGCAGCAAGAGACCCAGTACTTC
J: TRBJ2-3; size: .; D: .; V: TRBV3-1/TRBV3-2; CDR3: CASSQAGGTQYF; DNA: TGTGCCAGCAGCCAAGCCGGGGGTACGCAGTATTTT
J: TRBJ2-7; size: once; D: TRBD1; V: TRBV5-1; CDR3: CASSGPGQGAREQYF; DNA: TGCGCCAGCAGCGGCCCGGGACAGGGGGCGCGTGAGCAGTACTTC
J: TRBJ1-2; size: .; D: .; V: TRBV27; CDR3: CASRGGNGYTF; DNA: TGTGCCAGCAGGGGCGGGAATGGCTACACCTTC
J: TRBJ2-2; size: .; D: .; V: TRBV12-3/TRBV12-4; CDR3: CASWAGELFF; DNA: TGTGCCAGTTGGGCGGGGGAGCTGTTTTTT
J: TRBJ2-3; size: once; D: TRBD2; V: TRBV10-2; CDR3: CASRKTSGRGSDTQYF; DNA: TGCGCCAGCAGAAAAACAAGCGGGAGGGGTTCAGATACGCAGTATTTT
J: TRBJ2-7; size: once; D: TRBD2; V: TRBV2; CDR3: CASSDEASGSYEQYF; DNA: TGTGCCAGCAGTGATGAGGCTAGCGGGTCCTACGAGCAGTACTTC
J: TRBJ2-5; size: .; D: .; V: TRBV15; CDR3: CATSRAGETQYF; DNA: TGTGCCACCAGCAGAGCAGGGGAGACCCAGTACTTC
J: TRBJ2-7; size: .; D: TRBD2; V: TRBV28; CDR3: CASTAGLAREQYF; DNA: TGTGCCAGCACCGCGGGACTAGCGCGTGAGCAGTACTTC
J: TRBJ2-1; size: .; D: TRBD2; V: TRBV2; CDR3: CASMRERSSGNPSYNEQFF; DNA: TGTGCCAGCATGAGAGAGAGGTCTAGCGGGAATCCCTCCTACAATGAGCAGTTCTTC
J: TRBJ2-2; size: .; D: .; V: TRBV19; CDR3: CASSIGAWGELSTGELFF; DNA: TGTGCCAGTAGTATAGGGGCATGGGGGGAGTTGAGCACCGGGGAGCTGTTTTTT
J: TRBJ2-7; size: .; D: .; V: TRBV2; CDR3: CASRPLGGAYYEQYF; DNA: TGTGCCAGCAGGCCACTAGGGGGGGCCTACTACGAGCAGTACTTC
J: TRBJ1-5; size: .; D: TRBD1; V: TRBV15; CDR3: CATSREGGGSNQPQHF; DNA: TGTGCCACCAGCAGAGAAGGAGGGGGCAGCAATCAGCCCCAGCATTTT
J: TRBJ1-5; size: .; D: TRBD1; V: TRBV19; CDR3: CASSTPTGGNQPQHF; DNA: TGTGCCAGTAGTACCCCGACAGGGGGCAATCAGCCCCAGCATTTT
J: TRBJ1-1; size: .; D: TRBD1; V: TRBV28; CDR3: CASSPRQGRNTEAFF; DNA: TGTGCCAGCAGTCCTCGACAGGGCAGGAACACTGAAGCTTTCTTT
J: TRBJ2-1; size: .; D: .; V: TRBV4-1; CDR3: CASSQDRSATGEQFF; DNA: TGCGCCAGCAGCCAAGATCGGTCAGCTACAGGTGAGCAGTTCTTC
J: TRBJ2-2; size: .; D: .; V: TRBV3-1/TRBV3-2; CDR3: CASSPLSGELFF; DNA: TGTGCCAGCAGCCCTCTATCCGGGGAGCTGTTTTTT
J: TRBJ2-3; size: .; D: TRBD1; V: TRBV28; CDR3: CASSLRTGVRDTQYF; DNA: TGTGCCAGCAGTTTAAGGACAGGGGTGAGAGATACGCAGTATTTT
J: TRBJ2-1; size: .; D: TRBD2; V: TRBV15; CDR3: CATSRDHPGFSGRANEQFF; DNA: TGTGCCACCAGCAGAGATCACCCGGGATTCAGCGGGAGGGCGAATGAGCAGTTCTTC
J: TRBJ1-2; size: .; D: .; V: TRBV29-1; CDR3: CSVENKSGVYGYTF; DNA: TGCAGCGTTGAAAACAAATCAGGGGTCTATGGCTACACCTTC
J: TRBJ2-1; size: .; D: .; V: TRBV20-1; CDR3: CSSRGNEQFF; DNA: TGCAGTTCTCGGGGGAATGAGCAGTTCTTC
J: TRBJ2-1; size: .; D: TRBD2; V: TRBV24-1; CDR3: CATSETSSGALRQFF; DNA: TGTGCCACCAGTGAGACATCTAGCGGGGCTTTAAGGCAGTTCTTC
J: TRBJ2-7; size: .; D: .; V: TRBV4-1; CDR3: CASSFSGAESTYEQYF; DNA: TGCGCCAGCAGCTTCAGTGGGGCGGAATCAACCTACGAGCAGTACTTC
J: TRBJ1-1; size: few; D: .; V: TRBV2; CDR3: CASTEDRYTEAFF; DNA: TGTGCCAGCACTGAAGACAGATACACTGAAGCTTTCTTT
J: TRBJ2-3; size: .; D: .; V: TRBV12-3/TRBV12-4; CDR3: CASRRSLDTQYF; DNA: TGTGCCAGCAGGCGCTCTCTAGATACGCAGTATTTT
J: TRBJ1-1; size: .; D: TRBD1; V: TRBV27; CDR3: CASSTRTGNTEAFF; DNA: TGTGCCAGCAGTACCCGGACAGGGAACACTGAAGCTTTCTTT
J: TRBJ2-5; size: .; D: .; V: TRBV30; CDR3: CAWSRARTDVKETQYF; DNA: TGTGCCTGGAGTCGGGCTAGGACAGACGTCAAAGAGACCCAGTACTTC